The following is a T cell receptor beta chain sequence with its context. Its antigen remains unknown. The CDR3 length is 14 residues. Germline CDR1 reads MNHNY; CDR2 reads SVGAGI (reference sequence). After removal of 7 bases from V and 3 bases from J, the junction contained 9 bases not matched to a gene. Using immunoSEQ multiplex PCR, the repertoire was profiled, and TCRdb retains in-frame clones only, with some absent. The sample shows a few hundred thousand clones, 90% of them seen only once. This sample is part of a study of cytomegalovirus exposure and HLA in healthy donors. For the study at large: Later, an analysis reported that the 120 or so validation repertoires had used the same platform as the roughly 680 first-cohort repertoires.

Findings and limits, study-wide: In vitro experiments confirmed that three CMV-associated chains were specific for CMV antigens. Some public TCRs appeared in many individuals, while most sequences were rare. The authors enumerated under 200 TCR beta chains as linked to cytomegalovirus.

J is TRBJ2-7 and V is TRBV6-6; 7 bases fit TRBD1. The clonotype was recovered from a young woman in good health and CMV-seronegative. The sequenced sample was PBMCs. CDR3 sequence: CASKLTGDGYEQYF. CDR3 bases: TGTGCCAGCAAATTAACAGGGGACGGCTACGAGCAGTACTTC.